This T cell receptor beta chain was recovered during a study of OX40 agonist ivuxolimab in advanced cancers. Study overall: Of the participants, about 40% had some prior anti-PD-1, anti-PD-L1 or anti-CTLA-4 therapy, which was allowed.

The CDR3 runs 13 residues. The V end was cut by 5 bases, the J end by 3 bases, with 11 bases between. CDR1 is MNHEY, CDR2 SMNVEV, per germline (reference sequence). The study's findings and limits: Fewer expanded clones were found on average in CD4+ than in CD8+ T cells.

Comment on this clone: Its target is unknown.

The assay was immunoSEQ multiplex PCR, and TCRdb's table has in-frame clones only and misses some. The sample shows fewer than 20,000 clones, approximately 82% of them seen only once. V usage is TRBV27 and J usage is TRBJ2-7; D may be TRBD1 or TRBD2 (5 bases each). Here the sequenced sample was CD4+ or CD8+ T cells sorted from blood, taken in a trial of the OX40 agonist ivuxolimab. This TCR was recovered from an adult with an advanced solid tumor such as melanoma, head and neck, liver or kidney cancer. The CDR3, as DNA: TGTGCCAGCAGTGGGACGGAAAGCTACGAGCAGTACTTC. Encoded protein: CASSGTESYEQYF.